This T cell receptor (beta chain) was captured in a study of blood T cells in healthy people across ages. Study context: About one barcoded beta molecule was captured per two T cells (by template switching). Study-wide results and caveats: Diversity of TCR beta per million T cells declined in a roughly linear way with age. Long-lived donors carried more naive CD4+ cells and greater diversity than aged donors.

PCR was performed a second time for roughly 7 to 11 cycles using a sample-barcoded 5' primer and a J-beta primer mix. Each cDNA molecule received a tag from a template-switch adaptor that had 12 random nucleotides. One entry per CDR3 protein results from TCRdb running MiXCR on the 5' RACE reads. Here the sample spans about 670,000 distinct CDR3 sequences, 45% to 60% being singletons. This clonotype was observed many times. Its antigen is undetermined. Losses at the gene ends were 5 bases for V and 3 bases for J; bases not matched to a gene: 6. This CDR3 spans 15 amino acids. The rearrangement uses TRBV12-3 or TRBV12-4 and TRBJ2-1; 8 positions match TRBD1. Material: blood. This receptor was taken from a woman aged 80 or older in good health. This CDR3 is CASSPGGTVYNEQFF. CDR3 DNA: TGTGCCAGCAGTCCAGGGGGCACAGTCTACAATGAGCAGTTCTTC.